These T cell receptor beta chains were read from a single sample in a study of blood T cell repertoires in COVID-19. Sequenced by immunoSEQ multiplex PCR; TCRdb stores in-frame clones only, minus some. The sample consists of under 300,000 clones, 80% to 90% of them appearing once. The sequenced sample was PBMCs or T cells enriched from blood (not recorded which). These receptors were taken from a woman aged 35 to 49 who had been exposed to COVID-19. The CDR3 runs from the conserved cysteine through the conserved F or W. The D gene is left open where the match is weak. Not all rows give a size; the values are once, few, many and, for expanded clones, a class.

TRBD1,TRBV7-9,-,TRBJ1-1,CASSKTGEYTEAFF,TGTGCCAGCAGCAAGACAGGGGAGTACACTGAAGCTTTCTTT
TRBD1,TRBV18,-,TRBJ1-4,CASSPRSGPDRGNRPNEKLFF,TGTGCCAGCTCACCACGCTCTGGGCCTGACAGGGGCAATCGGCCTAATGAAAAACTGTTTTTT
TRBD1,TRBV28,-,TRBJ1-6,CASSSTGTGFSPLHF,TGTGCCAGCAGTTCGACCGGGACAGGCTTTTCACCCCTCCACTTT
-,TRBV28,-,TRBJ1-6,CASSTLELLYHSPLHF,TGTGCCAGCAGTACCCTGGAGCTCCTCTATCATTCACCCCTCCACTTT
-,TRBV3-1/TRBV3-2,-,TRBJ1-4,CASSFYTQGIGEKLFF,TGTGCCAGCAGCTTTTACACTCAGGGAATAGGCGAAAAACTGTTTTTT
-,TRBV28,-,TRBJ1-2,CASSLWGGPYGYTF,TGTGCCAGCAGTTTATGGGGAGGACCTTATGGCTACACCTTC
TRBD1,TRBV6-1,-,TRBJ1-5,CASSDSMGTGGQPQHF,TGTGCCAGCAGTGACAGTATGGGGACAGGGGGTCAGCCCCAGCATTTT
TRBD1,TRBV19,-,TRBJ2-1,CASSIKGARVIRNEQFF,TGTGCCAGTAGTATAAAGGGGGCCAGGGTAATTAGGAATGAGCAGTTCTTC
-,TRBV28,-,TRBJ1-1,CASSLPGAAEAFF,TGTGCCAGCAGTTTACCAGGGGCGGCTGAAGCTTTCTTT
TRBD2,TRBV13,-,TRBJ2-4,CASSSRLAGGRGAKNIQYF,TGTGCCAGCAGTTCCCGGCTAGCGGGAGGCCGGGGGGCCAAAAACATTCAGTACTTC
-,TRBV11-2,-,TRBJ2-5,CASSRPGFQETQYF,TGTGCCAGCAGCCGTCCGGGATTTCAAGAGACCCAGTACTTC
TRBD2,TRBV19,few,TRBJ2-1,CASSIGGLAGNEQFF,TGTGCCAGTAGTATAGGGGGACTAGCGGGCAATGAGCAGTTCTTC
TRBD2,TRBV11-1,-,TRBJ2-3,CASSPSLAGEEDTQYF,TGTGCCAGCAGCCCATCTCTAGCGGGAGAGGAAGATACGCAGTATTTT
TRBD1,TRBV28,-,TRBJ1-2,CASSVTGVYGYTF,TGTGCCAGCAGTGTTACAGGGGTATATGGCTACACCTTC
-,TRBV30,-,TRBJ1-4,CAWSVLAEKLFF,TGTGCCTGGAGTGTCCTAGCTGAAAAACTGTTTTTT
TRBD1,TRBV5-6,-,TRBJ1-4,CASSQGQGARGEKLFF,TGTGCCAGCAGTCAAGGACAGGGGGCGCGTGGTGAAAAACTGTTTTTT
TRBD2,TRBV7-8,-,TRBJ2-1,CASSFRLAGGNSYNEQFF,TGTGCCAGCAGCTTCCGACTAGCGGGAGGGAACTCCTACAATGAGCAGTTCTTC
-,TRBV5-1,-,TRBJ2-1,CASSGAGLNEQFF,TGCGCCAGCAGCGGGGCCGGGTTAAATGAGCAGTTCTTC
TRBD2,TRBV7-3,-,TRBJ2-2,CASSPRRGTGELFF,TGTGCCAGCAGCCCCCGGCGGGGGACCGGGGAGCTGTTTTTT
-,TRBV7-9,-,TRBJ2-1,CASSPPGQRGHEQFF,TGTGCCAGCAGCCCTCCGGGACAGCGGGGGCATGAGCAGTTCTTC
TRBD2,TRBV3-1/TRBV3-2,-,TRBJ2-3,CASSQPGLAGGTSTDTQYF,TGTGCCAGCAGCCAACCCGGACTAGCGGGAGGGACTAGCACAGATACGCAGTATTTT
-,TRBV6-5,-,TRBJ1-3,CASSQGRSSGNTIYF,TGTGCCAGCAGTCAGGGCAGGAGCTCTGGAAACACCATATATTTT
TRBD2,TRBV7-2,-,TRBJ2-1,CASSLASGGAYEQFF,TGTGCCAGCAGCTTAGCTAGCGGGGGGGCGTATGAGCAGTTCTTC
TRBD1,TRBV15,-,TRBJ1-1,CATSSRDRGNTEAFF,TGTGCCACCAGCAGCAGAGACAGGGGGAACACTGAAGCTTTCTTT
-,TRBV7-2,-,TRBJ2-2,CASSFPGPELFF,TGTGCCAGCAGCTTCCCAGGCCCGGAGCTGTTTTTT
-,TRBV5-1,-,TRBJ1-1,CASSLGGIEAFF,TGCGCCAGCAGCTTGGGAGGGATTGAAGCTTTCTTT
TRBD1,TRBV27,-,TRBJ1-2,CASRLDRGGYTF,TGTGCCAGCAGATTGGACAGGGGTGGCTACACCTTC
TRBD1,TRBV9,-,TRBJ1-2,CASSLGQVLPTNYGYTF,TGTGCCAGCAGCCTAGGACAGGTCCTCCCAACTAACTATGGCTACACCTTC
-,TRBV6-2/TRBV6-3,-,TRBJ1-2,CASSRSGAIQGYTF,TGTGCCAGCAGTCGAAGCGGGGCAATTCAAGGCTACACCTTC
-,TRBV4-2,-,TRBJ1-5,CASSQDPPGLGQPQHF,TGTGCCAGCAGCCAAGATCCCCCGGGTTTGGGTCAGCCCCAGCATTTT
TRBD1,TRBV28,-,TRBJ1-1,CASSFAWTGPYTLNTEAFF,TGTGCCAGCAGTTTTGCCTGGACAGGCCCCTATACTTTGAACACTGAAGCTTTCTTT
-,TRBV29-1,-,TRBJ2-1,CSVRRGEQFF,TGCAGCGTCCGTAGGGGTGAGCAGTTCTTC
-,TRBV21-1,-,TRBJ2-1,CASSNFPTGLAGDEQFF,TGTGCCAGCAGCAATTTCCCCACGGGACTAGCGGGAGACGAGCAGTTCTTC
-,TRBV4-3,-,TRBJ1-4,CASSQWTANEKLFF,TGCGCCAGCAGCCAATGGACAGCTAATGAAAAACTGTTTTTT
-,TRBV19,-,TRBJ1-2,CASSTPMTGPYGYTF,TGTGCCAGTAGTACCCCTATGACAGGACCCTATGGCTACACCTTC
TRBD2,TRBV6-2/TRBV6-3,-,TRBJ2-3,CASSYWGGSGADTQYF,TGTGCCAGCAGTTACTGGGGCGGGAGTGGCGCAGATACGCAGTATTTT
TRBD2,TRBV30,-,TRBJ2-3,CAWSRSGTTDTQYF,TGTGCCTGGAGTAGAAGCGGGACCACAGATACGCAGTATTTT
-,TRBV5-8,-,TRBJ2-2,CASSLWGGKWELFF,TGTGCCAGCAGCCTTTGGGGGGGCAAATGGGAGCTGTTTTTT
TRBD1,TRBV18,-,TRBJ2-5,CASSLAGGRETQYF,TGTGCCAGCTCACTCGCAGGGGGCAGGGAGACCCAGTACTTC
-,TRBV10-3,-,TRBJ2-3,CAISETGSLGDTQYF,TGTGCCATCAGTGAGACAGGCTCTCTGGGAGATACGCAGTATTTT
-,TRBV19,once,TRBJ1-3,CASSIIGATGNTIYF,TGTGCCAGTAGTATAATAGGGGCTACTGGAAACACCATATATTTT
-,TRBV19,-,TRBJ1-5,CASSIVIEGNQPQHF,TGTGCCAGTAGTATTGTAATTGAGGGCAATCAGCCCCAGCATTTT
TRBD1,TRBV19,-,TRBJ2-3,CASRAGQGADTQYF,TGTGCCAGTAGAGCTGGACAGGGTGCAGATACGCAGTATTTT
TRBD1,TRBV3-1/TRBV3-2,-,TRBJ1-6,CASSQQGEYSPLHF,TGTGCCAGCAGCCAACAGGGGGAGTATTCACCCCTCCACTTT
TRBD1,TRBV3-1/TRBV3-2,-,TRBJ2-3,CASSQYWTGGTDTQYF,TGTGCCAGCAGCCAATACTGGACAGGGGGGACAGATACGCAGTATTTT
-,TRBV3-1/TRBV3-2,-,TRBJ1-6,CASSLDTVSYNSPLHF,TGTGCCAGCAGCCTTGACACGGTCTCCTATAATTCACCCCTCCACTTT
-,TRBV10-3,-,TRBJ2-1,CAITEEMMTAEQFF,TGTGCCATCACGGAGGAGATGATGACGGCTGAGCAGTTCTTC
-,TRBV2,-,TRBJ1-1,CASSADRNTEAFF,TGTGCCAGCAGCGCGGACAGAAACACTGAAGCTTTCTTT
TRBD1,TRBV28,-,TRBJ1-5,CASSPGQGGQPQHF,TGTGCCAGCAGTCCGGGACAGGGCGGTCAGCCCCAGCATTTT
TRBD1,TRBV23-1,-,TRBJ1-5,CASSPDRGNQPQHF,TGCGCCAGCAGTCCGGACAGGGGCAATCAGCCCCAGCATTTT
TRBD2,TRBV6-2/TRBV6-3,-,TRBJ2-7,CASSYSSLSGGAYEQYF,TGTGCCAGCAGTTACTCGAGTTTGAGCGGGGGAGCCTACGAGCAGTACTTC
-,TRBV3-1/TRBV3-2,-,TRBJ2-2,CASSRTPGSNTGELFF,TGTGCCAGCAGCCGAACGCCAGGGTCGAACACCGGGGAGCTGTTTTTT
-,TRBV12-5,-,TRBJ2-7,CASGLVFRWQPYEQYF,TGTGCTAGTGGTTTGGTATTCAGGTGGCAGCCCTACGAGCAGTACTTC
TRBD1,TRBV28,-,TRBJ1-2,CASSTQGASDYGYTF,TGTGCCAGCAGTACACAGGGGGCATCTGACTATGGCTACACCTTC
TRBD2,TRBV9,-,TRBJ2-2,CASSGGTSGSWTGELFF,TGTGCCAGCAGCGGGGGGACTAGCGGGAGCTGGACCGGGGAGCTGTTTTTT
-,TRBV9,-,TRBJ1-4,CASSVDGVSEKLFF,TGTGCCAGCAGCGTAGACGGGGTCTCCGAAAAACTGTTTTTT
-,TRBV11-3,-,TRBJ2-6,CASSQSRGTGANVLTF,TGTGCCAGCAGCCAGAGCAGGGGAACTGGGGCCAACGTCCTGACTTTC